This TCR beta chain came from a study of blood T cells in healthy people across ages (dated by TCRdb to about 2015). General notes on the study: In model experiments, roughly one uniquely barcoded TCR beta cDNA molecule per two T cells was captured by template switching. Using deep sequencing normalized with unique cDNA molecular identifiers, the study measured how TCR beta repertoire diversity changes with age. The donors were split into four age groups: young (average 16 years), middle-aged (39), aged (over 55) and long-lived (roughly 80). To avoid experimental bias, donors of different ages were randomly spread across the sequencing lanes. For two donors (one aged 18 to 30 and one aged 80 or older), the study analyzed two additional independent replicas of 1 million unique cDNA reads from the same blood draw.

This clonotype has more than one count but fewer than ten. Its antigen remains unidentified. There are no base qualities to consult, and no much larger clone falls within one base. Libraries were prepared through 5' RACE. The listed sequencing device is Illumina HiSeq 2500. A second PCR of roughly 7 to 11 cycles was performed with a sample-barcoded 5' primer and a J-beta primer mix. Each TCR beta cDNA molecule received a unique molecular identifier from a template-switch 5' adaptor carrying 12 random nucleotides. Each sample yielded at least 3 million CDR3-containing paired-end reads. First-strand cDNA synthesis was performed from all RNA using the Mint cDNA synthesis kit, with priming by a TRBC-specific oligonucleotide. After uracil-DNA glycosylase treatment, a first 18-cycle PCR used universal primers M1SS and BC2_uni_R on all cDNA. Per the source publication's procedure: Each sample was normalized by randomly selecting 1 million high-quality reads, each carrying a distinct molecular identifier. Instead of being binned into consensus sequences, reads with shared molecular identifiers were discarded. CDR3 identification, clonotype clustering and error correction used MiTCR with a Q25 quality threshold and the strictest error-elimination algorithm. A nonparametric unseen species model using Euler transformation provided a lower-bound estimate of total TCR beta diversity. TCRdb cleaned the public reads at Q25 with fastp, built clones with MiXCR and kept in-frame beta chains. Each CDR3 protein gets just one entry, which takes the most common genes and DNA from the rows behind it. The V and J calls were determined by TCRdb, not by the authors. Present in this sample are 1.4 million or so distinct CDR3 sequences, approximately 42% of which were seen just once. Jointly, the top ten make up about 4.1% of the sample.

Donors were a few dozen systemically healthy Caucasian individuals from Russia aged roughly 6 to 95 years. Each donor gave about 9.2 milliliters of peripheral blood, drawn into EDTA-treated Vacutainer tubes. Ficoll-Paque density-gradient centrifugation was used to isolate PBMCs, with at least 7 million per sample. Total RNA was extracted from PBMCs with Trizol reagent, with at least 6 micrograms obtained per sample. Naive CD45RAhigh/CD27high T cell percentages were measured by flow cytometry on a PBMC aliquot from every donor. Its CDR3 holds 18 amino acids, cysteine through phenylalanine. Only the CDR3 DNA stays, 54 bases, in frame from base 1. V lost 0 bases and J lost 0 bases; the stretch between them is 12 bases long. Looking up the germline V gene yields CDR1 MNHEY and CDR2 SVGAGI. Broad study findings and their caveats: Donor CMV infection status was unknown, potentially confounding age-related changes in expanded clonotypes. Compared with the aged group, the long-lived group had more naive CD4+ T cells, fewer expanded clones and increased TCR diversity, a pattern suggesting age selection. Estimates of total diversity based on one million sequenced T cells were regarded as lower bounds and as underestimates. Observed TCR beta diversity per million T cells fell roughly linearly with age, and a significant reduction was already apparent by age roughly 40. Observed TCR beta diversity correlated strongly with the percentage of naive T cells measured by flow cytometry. Bulk unsorted PBMC profiling prevented conclusive comparison of naive and antigen-experienced compartments.

Sequencing used blood. The clonotype was recovered from a young woman in good health. The chain couples TRBV6-5 to TRBJ1-6; TRBD1 is a possible D gene, resting on 6 matching bases. CDR3 protein: CASSYSGGPSSYNSPLHF. The DNA sequence follows: TGTGCCAGCAGTTACTCGGGGGGGCCCAGCTCCTATAATTCACCCCTCCACTTT.